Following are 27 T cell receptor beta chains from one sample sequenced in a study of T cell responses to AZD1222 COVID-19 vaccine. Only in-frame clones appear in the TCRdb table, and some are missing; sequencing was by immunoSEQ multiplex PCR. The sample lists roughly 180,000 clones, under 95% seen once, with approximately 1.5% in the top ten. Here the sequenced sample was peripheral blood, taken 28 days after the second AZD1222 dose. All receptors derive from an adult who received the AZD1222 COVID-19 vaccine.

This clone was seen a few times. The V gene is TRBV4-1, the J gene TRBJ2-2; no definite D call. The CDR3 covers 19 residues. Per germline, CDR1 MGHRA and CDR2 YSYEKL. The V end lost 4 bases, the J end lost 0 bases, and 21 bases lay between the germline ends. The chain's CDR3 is CASSPPPGALTANTGELFF. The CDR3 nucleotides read TGCGCCAGCAGCCCTCCCCCAGGTGCCCTGACGGCGAACACCGGGGAGCTGTTTTTT.

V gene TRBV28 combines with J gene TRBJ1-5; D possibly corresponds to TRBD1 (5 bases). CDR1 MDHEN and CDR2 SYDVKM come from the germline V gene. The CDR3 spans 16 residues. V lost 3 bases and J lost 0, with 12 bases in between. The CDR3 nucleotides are TGTGCCAGCAGTTTCGGGGGGGGTGGTAGCAATCAGCCCCAGCATTTT. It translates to CASSFGGGGSNQPQHF.

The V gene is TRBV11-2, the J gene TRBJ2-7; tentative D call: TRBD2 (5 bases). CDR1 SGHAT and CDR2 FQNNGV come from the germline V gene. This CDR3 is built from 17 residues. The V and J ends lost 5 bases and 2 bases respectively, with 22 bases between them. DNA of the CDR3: TGTGCCAGCAGCCCTCCCCCCCACTCGCGGGCCCCCTACGAGCAGTACTTC. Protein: CASSPPPHSRAPYEQYF.

The CDR3 DNA follows: TGTGCCAGCTGCTCGACGGCTGGGGCCAACGTCCTGACTTTC. Translating it yields CASCSTAGANVLTF. The chain combines TRBV7-9 with TRBJ2-6, with D hard to call. In germline, CDR1 is SEHNR, CDR2 FQNEAQ (reference sequence). V lost 8 bases and J lost 2, with 10 bases in between. This CDR3 has 14 amino acids.

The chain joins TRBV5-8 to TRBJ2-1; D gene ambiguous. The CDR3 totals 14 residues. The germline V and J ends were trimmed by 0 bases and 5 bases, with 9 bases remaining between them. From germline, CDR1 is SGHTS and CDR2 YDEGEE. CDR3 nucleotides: TGTGCCAGCAGCTTGGCCGTACATAACAATGAGCAGTTCTTC. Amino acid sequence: CASSLAVHNNEQFF.

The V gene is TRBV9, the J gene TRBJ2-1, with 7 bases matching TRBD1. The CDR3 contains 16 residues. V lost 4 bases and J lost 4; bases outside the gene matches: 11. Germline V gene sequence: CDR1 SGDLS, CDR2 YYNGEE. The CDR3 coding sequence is TGTGCCAGCAGCCCCACCCTAGGGGACAGATACAATGAGCAGTTCTTC. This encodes CASSPTLGDRYNEQFF.

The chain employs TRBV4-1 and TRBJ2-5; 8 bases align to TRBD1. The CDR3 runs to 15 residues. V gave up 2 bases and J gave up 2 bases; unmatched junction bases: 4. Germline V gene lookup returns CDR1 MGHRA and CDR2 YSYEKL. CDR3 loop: CASSQPDRVQETQYF. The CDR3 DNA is TGCGCCAGCAGCCAACCGGACAGGGTTCAAGAGACCCAGTACTTC.

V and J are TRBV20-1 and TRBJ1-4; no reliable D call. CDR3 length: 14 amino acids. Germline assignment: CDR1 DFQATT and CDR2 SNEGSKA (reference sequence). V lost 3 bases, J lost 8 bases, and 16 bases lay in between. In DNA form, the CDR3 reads TGCAGTGCTAGTTGGGCAGGATTCGGAGAAAAACTGTTTTTT. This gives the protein CSASWAGFGEKLFF.

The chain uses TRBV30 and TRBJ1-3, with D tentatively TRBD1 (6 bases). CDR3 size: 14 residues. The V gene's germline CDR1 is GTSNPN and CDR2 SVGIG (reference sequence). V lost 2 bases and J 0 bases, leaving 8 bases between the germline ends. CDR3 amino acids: CAWSQGHSGNTIYF. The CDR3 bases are TGTGCCTGGAGTCAGGGGCACTCTGGAAACACCATATATTTT.

CDR3 nucleotides: TGTGCCAGCACAGGGGGCGGGTTTGCTGAAGCTTTCTTT. This gives the protein CASTGGGFAEAFF. This rearrangement joins TRBV10-3 to TRBJ1-1; 9 bases are a match to TRBD1. The CDR3 totals 13 residues. CDR1 is ENHRY, CDR2 SYGVKD, per germline. V trimming: 10 bases; J trimming: 6 bases; junction bases outside the gene matches: 9.

The CDR3 protein is CASSDGDRFYEQYF. The DNA of the CDR3 is TGTGCCAGCAGTGACGGAGATCGGTTTTACGAGCAGTACTTC. The chain carries TRBV6-1 and TRBJ2-7; D is unresolved. Per the germline V gene, CDR1 is MNHNS and CDR2 is SASEGT. CDR3 length: 14 residues. Trimming stripped 3 bases from V and 4 bases from J, with 13 bases between.

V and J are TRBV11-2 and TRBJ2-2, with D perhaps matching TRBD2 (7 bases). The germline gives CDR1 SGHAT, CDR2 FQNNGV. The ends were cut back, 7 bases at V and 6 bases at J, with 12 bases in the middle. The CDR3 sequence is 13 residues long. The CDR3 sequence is CASTFGGPGELFF. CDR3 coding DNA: TGTGCCAGCACCTTCGGGGGGCCCGGGGAGCTGTTTTTT.

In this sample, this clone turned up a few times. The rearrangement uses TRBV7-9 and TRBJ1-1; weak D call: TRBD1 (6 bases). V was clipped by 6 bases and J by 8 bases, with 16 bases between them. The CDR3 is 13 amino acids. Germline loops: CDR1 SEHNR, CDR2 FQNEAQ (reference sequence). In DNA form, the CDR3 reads TGTGCCAGCAGACTAACAGGGTTGGGGGAAGCTTTCTTT. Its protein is CASRLTGLGEAFF.

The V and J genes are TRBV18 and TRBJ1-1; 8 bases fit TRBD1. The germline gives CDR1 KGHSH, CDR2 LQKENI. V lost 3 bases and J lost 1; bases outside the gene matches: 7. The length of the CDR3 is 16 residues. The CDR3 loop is CASSPRGPTQNTEAFF. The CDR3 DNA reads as TGTGCCAGCTCACCCAGGGGGCCCACACAGAACACTGAAGCTTTCTTT.

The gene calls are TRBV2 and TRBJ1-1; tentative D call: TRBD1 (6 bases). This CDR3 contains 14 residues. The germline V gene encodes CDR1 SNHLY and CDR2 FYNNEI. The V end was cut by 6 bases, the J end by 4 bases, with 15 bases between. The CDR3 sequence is CASRTQGSSTEAFF. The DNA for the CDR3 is TGTGCCAGCAGAACTCAGGGGTCTTCCACTGAAGCTTTCTTT.

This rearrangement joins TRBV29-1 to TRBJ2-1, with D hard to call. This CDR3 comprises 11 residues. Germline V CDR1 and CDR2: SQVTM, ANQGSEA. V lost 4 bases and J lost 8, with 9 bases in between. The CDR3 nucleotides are TGCAGCGTTGCACTGGGTCATGAGCAGTTCTTC. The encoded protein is CSVALGHEQFF.

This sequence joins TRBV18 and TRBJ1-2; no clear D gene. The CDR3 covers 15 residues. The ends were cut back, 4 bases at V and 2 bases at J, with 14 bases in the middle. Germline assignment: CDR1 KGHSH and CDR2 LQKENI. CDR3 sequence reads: CASSREETGNYGYTF. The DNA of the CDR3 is TGTGCCAGCTCACGAGAGGAGACGGGAAACTATGGCTACACCTTC.

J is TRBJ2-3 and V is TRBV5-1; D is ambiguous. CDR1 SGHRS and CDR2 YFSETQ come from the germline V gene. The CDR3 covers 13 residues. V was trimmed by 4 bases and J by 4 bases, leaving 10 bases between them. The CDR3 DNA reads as TGCGCCAGCAGCCAAAGGGTCCCAGATACGCAGTATTTT. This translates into CASSQRVPDTQYF.

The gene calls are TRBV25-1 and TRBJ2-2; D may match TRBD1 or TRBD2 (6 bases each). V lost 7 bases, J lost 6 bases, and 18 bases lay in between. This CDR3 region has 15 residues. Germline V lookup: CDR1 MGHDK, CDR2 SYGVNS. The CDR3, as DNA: TGTGCCAGCAAGGGGGGTCCCCCTTTCGCCGGGGAGCTGTTTTTT. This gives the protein CASKGGPPFAGELFF.

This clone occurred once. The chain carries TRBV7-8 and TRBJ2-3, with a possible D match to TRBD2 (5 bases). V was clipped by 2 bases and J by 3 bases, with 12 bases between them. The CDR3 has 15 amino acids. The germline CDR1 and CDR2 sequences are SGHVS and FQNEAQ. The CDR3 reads CASSLLARGTDTQYF. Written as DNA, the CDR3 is TGTGCCAGCAGCTTACTAGCACGGGGTACAGATACGCAGTATTTT. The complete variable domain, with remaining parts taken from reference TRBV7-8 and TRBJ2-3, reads GAGVSQSPRYKVAKRGQDVALRCDPISGHVSLFWYQQALGQGPEFLTYFQNEAQLDKSGLPSDRFFAERPEGSVSTLKIQRTQQEDSAVYLCASSLLARGTDTQYFGPGTRLTVL.

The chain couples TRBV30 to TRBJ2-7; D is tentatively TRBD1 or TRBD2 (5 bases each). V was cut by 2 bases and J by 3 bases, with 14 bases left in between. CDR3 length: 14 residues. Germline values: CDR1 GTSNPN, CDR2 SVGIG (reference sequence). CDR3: CAWSLGVGNYEQYF. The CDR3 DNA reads TGTGCCTGGAGTCTGGGGGTTGGGAACTACGAGCAGTACTTC.

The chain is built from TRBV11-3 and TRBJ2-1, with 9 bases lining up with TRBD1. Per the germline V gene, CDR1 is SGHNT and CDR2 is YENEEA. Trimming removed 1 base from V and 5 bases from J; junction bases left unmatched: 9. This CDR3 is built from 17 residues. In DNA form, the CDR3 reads TGTGCCAGCAGCTTAGTACAGGGGGCTTCTTTTGACAATGAGCAGTTCTTC. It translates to CASSLVQGASFDNEQFF.

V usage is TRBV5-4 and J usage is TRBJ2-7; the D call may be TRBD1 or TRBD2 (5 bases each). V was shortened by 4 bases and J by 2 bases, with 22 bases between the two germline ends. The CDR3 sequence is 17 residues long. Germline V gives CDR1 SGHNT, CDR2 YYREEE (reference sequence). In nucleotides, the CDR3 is TGTGCCAGCAGCACTAGGTACGGGGACGGCGGACCCTACGAGCAGTACTTC. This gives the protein CASSTRYGDGGPYEQYF.

The chain's CDR3 is CSVEGDLDRAADTQYF. CDR3 nucleotide sequence: TGCAGCGTTGAAGGCGATTTAGACAGGGCCGCAGATACGCAGTATTTT. This chain joins TRBV29-1 and TRBJ2-3, with 7 bases identical to TRBD1. J lost 4 bases, V lost 1 base, and 11 bases had no gene match. The length of the CDR3 is 16 residues. Germline CDR1 SQVTM, CDR2 ANQGSEA.

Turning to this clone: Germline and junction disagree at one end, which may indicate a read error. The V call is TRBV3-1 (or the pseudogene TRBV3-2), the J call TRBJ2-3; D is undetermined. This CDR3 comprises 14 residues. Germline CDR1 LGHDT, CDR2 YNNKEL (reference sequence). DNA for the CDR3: TGTGCCAGCAGCCAAGATCAGCGCACAGACACGCAGTATTTT. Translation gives CASSQDQRTDTQYF.

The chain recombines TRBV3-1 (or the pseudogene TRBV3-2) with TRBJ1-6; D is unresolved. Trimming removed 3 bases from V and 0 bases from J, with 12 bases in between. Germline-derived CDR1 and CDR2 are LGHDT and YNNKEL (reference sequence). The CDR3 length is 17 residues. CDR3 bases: TGTGCCAGCAGCCATGCATCGACAATCTCCTATAATTCACCCCTCCACTTT. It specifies CASSHASTISYNSPLHF.

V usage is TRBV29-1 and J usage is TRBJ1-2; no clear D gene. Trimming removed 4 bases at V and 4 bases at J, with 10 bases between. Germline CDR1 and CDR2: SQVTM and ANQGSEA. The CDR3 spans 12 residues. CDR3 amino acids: CSVVSPGYGYTF. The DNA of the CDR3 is TGCAGCGTTGTTAGTCCGGGCTATGGCTACACCTTC. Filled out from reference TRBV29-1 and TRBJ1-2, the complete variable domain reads SAVISQKPSRDICQRGTSLTIQCQVDSQVTMMFWYRQQPGQSLTLIATANQGSEATYESGFVIDKFPISRPNLTFSTLTVSNMSPEDSSIYLCSVVSPGYGYTFGSGTRLTVV.